This T cell receptor (beta chain) was recovered during a study of cytomegalovirus exposure and HLA in healthy donors. Study findings and constraints: Judged likely to be a sequencing artifact was a cluster of highly shared sequence variants. The authors confirmed in vitro that three CMV-associated chains were specific for CMV antigens.

This clone has only one observation. Its antigen is undetermined. Vbeta (60) and Jbeta (13) primers were used in the PCR. Profiled with immunoSEQ multiplex PCR; TCRdb holds only in-frame clones, not every one. This table holds about 85,000 clones, 60% to 80% found once. The V end lost 2 bases, the J end lost 3 bases, and 10 bases lay between the germline ends. The CDR3 is 13 amino acids. CDR1 is SQVTM, CDR2 ANQGSEA, per germline. The source material was PBMCs. The V call is TRBV29-1, the J call TRBJ1-1; possible D gene TRBD1, 5 bases. The clonotype was recovered from a boy aged 5-17 years in good health and CMV-seronegative. DNA of the CDR3: TGCAGCGTTGAACGGGCAGGGTACACTGAAGCTTTCTTT. Its translation is CSVERAGYTEAFF.